A selection of T cell receptor beta chains follows, all from one sample in a study of T cell repertoires in cytomegalovirus infection. A single record per CDR3 protein comes from TCRdb applying MiXCR to the reads. The sample lists about 310,000 distinct CDR3 sequences; about 17% were seen once. Sequencing input: PBMCs. These receptor sequences come from a human donor in good health (CMV status not recorded). Some clones in this sample may be carry-over from other donors' samples. Each CDR3 is given with its conserved first and last residue. For some rows the clone size is stated as once, few or many, or as a class when expanded; others skip it.

TRBV7-3	-	CASSADRGAEAFF
TRBV19	-	CASRDRVKITGELFF
TRBV7-2	few	CASSSSGGRADTQYF
TRBV5-4	-	CASSLFSPIQGNEQFF
TRBV12-3/TRBV12-4	-	CASGQTNTGELFF
TRBV11-2	few	CASSFTDQEGTEAFF
TRBV20-1	-	CSAKDRPNSPLHF
TRBV7-3	-	CASSVDPSGELFF
TRBV15	few	CATSRDKAKNIQYF
TRBV27	few	CASRPRSRDRGRETYGYTF
TRBV7-2	many	CASSSLAGPPSTDTQYF
TRBV6-6	few	CASSYSRSTDTQYF
TRBV7-9	-	CASSSPGRKPGDTEAFF
TRBV7-2	many	CASSTEDNQPQHF
TRBV10-3	-	CAISDGSHYGYTF